This note documents a single T cell receptor beta chain sequence. Its antigen has not been determined. One base away there is no much larger clone; base qualities are not given. CEF-cultured naive and memory CD4+ T cell DNA received survey-level immunoSEQ TCR-beta sequencing. Regarding the original processing steps: Preprocessing removed nonproductive sequences and CDR3s not starting with C, not ending with F or W, or shorter than 7 amino acids. The MANAFEST web app identified antigen-specific clonotypes based on expansion compared with the reference and other culture wells. A clone was considered positive if significant expansion relative to the reference culture was observed in 2 of 3 replicate wells at an FDR below 0.05. A further requirement for positive clones was significant expansion compared with all other tandem wells, along with an odds ratio above 5. Cultured and uncultured naive and memory CD4+ repertoires were searched for CDR3s previously identified as spike- and CEF-reactive. After three terminal residues were trimmed from each end, CDR3 homology was quantified as pairwise Levenshtein distance using the stringdist R package. Held by TCRdb, this immuneACCESS table contains in-frame sequences only and omits some clones. Under half of the omission traces to an unresolved V gene where checked; the cause of the rest is unknown. From that table come the V and J calls and clone size; the DNA was used to work out D and trimming. The sample profile shows about 36,000 clones; 77% of them were found once. The ten largest clonotypes hold 20% of the sample.

Naive and memory CD4+ T cells were separated from cryopreserved PBMCs by CD4 enrichment followed by EasySep naive CD4+ T cell enrichment. For under twelve days, 75,000 to 100,000 sorted naive or memory CD4+ T cells were cultured together with CEF peptides and T cell-depleted PBMCs at a 1:1 ratio. Each peptide culture condition was generally run in triplicate replicate wells. Ficoll-Paque PLUS gradient centrifugation was used to isolate PBMCs from leukapheresis product or whole blood. The PBMCs went either fresh into the expansion assay or into cryopreservation at -140 degrees C. The QIAamp Micro DNA Kit was used to extract genomic DNA from the CD4+ T cells. The CDR3 has 15 amino acids, counting the end cysteine and phenylalanine. CDR3 DNA is the only sequence kept; it has 45 bases, read in frame from the first base. The germline V gene gives CDR1 as SGHRS and CDR2 as YFSETQ. V is cut back by 4 bases and J by 7 bases, with 7 bases in the junction unmatched.

The entry originates in a study of CD4 T cells in relation to SARS-CoV-2 and coronaviruses listed by TCRdb under 2021. Regarding the complete study: In the ViraFEST assay, PBMCs were cultured with antigen for ten to eleven days, after which TCR beta CDR3s were sequenced to identify clonal expansions specific to the antigen. Across all 12 patients in the convalescent cohort, the median age was roughly 40 years, with a range of 21 to 72 years. Using patient-derived lymphoblastoid cell lines, the shared crossreactive spike epitopes were mapped to their HLA restriction. Memory CD4+ T cell crossreactivity between SARS-CoV-2 and common cold coronavirus spike proteins was assessed at the TCR clonotype level in the study. Expansion assays from other donors in the study were sequenced with a different, Illumina-based TCR-beta assay. The Adaptive Biotechnologies TCR-sequencing kit was used for samples from three pre-COVID donors and for the naive versus memory experiments, whereas the other data were Illumina-based. Of the 12 convalescent patients, 8 were male and 4 were female, and two of the subjects were Hispanic. On the study overall, not on this receptor specifically: Small numbers of patients and of tested TCRs limited the study. Because the crossreactivity analysis focused on spike protein, crossreactivity against other viral proteins was not assessed. Pre-pandemic and post-infection samples were not both contributed by any donor, so tracing of the source of pre-existing responses was limited. Around three fifths of donors had memory CD4+ clonotypes that crossrecognized SARS-CoV-2 and at least one common cold coronavirus spike. Crossreactive clones showed significantly weaker SARS-CoV-2-driven expansion than monoreactive clones, consistent with antigenic imprinting. Sequencing of naive versus memory cells indicated that the assay detects memory recall responses, not primary responses primed during culture.

The rearrangement joined TRBV5-1 to TRBJ2-2, with 10 bases matching TRBD2. The source of this sequence is an adult with COVID-19. The sample was memory CD4+ T cells from PBMCs, cultured in vitro. The cell subset or site label on this specimen signifies: memory (non-naive) CD4+ T cells. The CDR3 protein is CASSRGTSVGGELFF. The DNA sequence reads TGCGCCAGCAGCCGCGGGACTAGCGTGGGCGGGGAGCTGTTTTTT.